This T cell receptor (beta chain) emerged from a study of a mutant IDH1 vaccine in newly diagnosed glioma. Looking at the study overall: Before enrollment, the patients had been treated with radiotherapy alone, temozolomide alone, or both together. Most of them had received both.

Time point in this sample: week 47, end of study. Doses of 300 ug of mutant IDH1 20-mer peptide were given with topical imiquimod. Patients received eight vaccinations in weeks 1, 3, 5, 7, 11, 15, 19, 23. Donors harbored newly found WHO grade 3 or 4 IDH1-mutant, ATRX-lost astrocytomas. V gave up 4 bases and J gave up 0 bases, with 9 bases separating them. The length of the CDR3 is 14 residues. Germline V gene sequence: CDR1 WSHSY, CDR2 SAAADI. This clone was recorded a few times. Its antigen remains unidentified. The data were produced by immunoSEQ multiplex PCR, yet TCRdb's version contains in-frame clones alone and is incomplete. The sample consists of approximately 52,000 clones, approximately 80% of them appearing once.

The genes are TRBV10-2 and TRBJ1-1; no clear D gene. This clonotype was obtained from a woman in her 40s with glioma. Some clones in this sample may be carry-over from other donors' samples. Sequences were derived from PBMCs, sampled from a glioma patient whose treatment included an IDH1 peptide vaccine. The CDR3 spells CASSAGRMNTEAFF. The CDR3 DNA reads TGCGCCAGCAGTGCAGGCAGAATGAACACTGAAGCTTTCTTT.